Below, one TCR beta chain is given with its context. This CDR3 region has 14 residues. Germline values: CDR1 SEHNR, CDR2 FQNEAQ (reference sequence). The V gene lost 5 bases and the J gene lost 6 bases, with 15 bases spanning the gap. Regions amplified from RNA transcripts were the TCR beta CDR3 regions. First-round RT-PCR with HTBI primers amplified the TCR CDR3 region. TCRdb redid the calling of the multiplex PCR reads with MiXCR, one entry per CDR3 protein. Of about 320,000 distinct CDR3 sequences listed, around 17% are singletons. The data were taken from a study of T cells in Graves' hyperthyroidism and ophthalmopathy. Graves' hyperthyroidism is called stable when ophthalmopathy does not progress within 18 months. The PBMCs studied were ones that came from 8.5 to 10 ml fresh peripheral blood.

The TCR was taken from a man aged 30 to 45 with Graves' hyperthyroidism. The sample was blood. V gene TRBV7-9 combines with J gene TRBJ2-3; no clear D. CDR3 in DNA: TGTGCCAGCAGCCAGGCCTCAACCCCCGATACGCAGTATTTT. This gives the protein CASSQASTPDTQYF.